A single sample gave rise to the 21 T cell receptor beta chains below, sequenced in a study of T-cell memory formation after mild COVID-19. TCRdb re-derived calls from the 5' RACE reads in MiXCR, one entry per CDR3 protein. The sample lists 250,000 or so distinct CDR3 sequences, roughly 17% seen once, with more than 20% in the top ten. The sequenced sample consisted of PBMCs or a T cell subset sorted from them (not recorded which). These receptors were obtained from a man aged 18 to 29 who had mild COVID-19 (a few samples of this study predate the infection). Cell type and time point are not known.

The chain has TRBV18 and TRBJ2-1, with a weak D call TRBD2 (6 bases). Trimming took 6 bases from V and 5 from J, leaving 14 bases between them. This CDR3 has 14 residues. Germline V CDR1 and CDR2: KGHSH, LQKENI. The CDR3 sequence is CASSPPPGDNEQFF. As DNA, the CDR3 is TGTGCCAGCTCCCCTCCCCCGGGGGACAATGAGCAGTTCTTC.

The CDR3 reads CASSLGGTNYEQYF. CDR3 DNA sequence: TGTGCCAGCAGCTTAGGCGGGACTAACTACGAGCAGTACTTC. This rearrangement joins TRBV7-2 to TRBJ2-7; 7 nucleotides line up with TRBD2. Trimming removed 1 base from V and 3 bases from J; junction bases left unmatched: 3. The CDR3 runs 14 residues. CDR1 is SGHTA and CDR2 is FQGNSA in the germline V gene.

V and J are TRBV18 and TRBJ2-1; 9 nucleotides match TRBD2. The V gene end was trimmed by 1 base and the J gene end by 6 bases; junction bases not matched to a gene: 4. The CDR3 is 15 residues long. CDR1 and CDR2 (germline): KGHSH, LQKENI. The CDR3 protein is CASSPRLAGLNEQFF. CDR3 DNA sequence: TGTGCCAGCTCACCACGTCTAGCGGGACTCAATGAGCAGTTCTTC.

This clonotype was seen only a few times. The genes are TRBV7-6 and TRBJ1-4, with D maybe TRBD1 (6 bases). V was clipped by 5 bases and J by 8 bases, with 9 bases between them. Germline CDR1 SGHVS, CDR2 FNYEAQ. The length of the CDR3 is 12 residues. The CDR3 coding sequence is TGTGCCAGCAGCCAGAGGGGGGAAAAACTGTTTTTT. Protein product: CASSQRGEKLFF.

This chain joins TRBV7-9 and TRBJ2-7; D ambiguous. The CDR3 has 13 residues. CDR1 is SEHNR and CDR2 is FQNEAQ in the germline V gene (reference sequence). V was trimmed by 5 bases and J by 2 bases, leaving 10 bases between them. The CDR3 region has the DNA TGTGCCAGCAGCCCCAGGTCCCCCTACGAGCAGTACTTC. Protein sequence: CASSPRSPYEQYF.

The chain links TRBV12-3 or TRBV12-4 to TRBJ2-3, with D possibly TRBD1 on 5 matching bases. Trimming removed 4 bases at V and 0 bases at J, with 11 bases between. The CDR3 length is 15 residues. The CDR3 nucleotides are TGTGCCAGCAGTTACACAGGAATGAGCACAGATACGCAGTATTTT. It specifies CASSYTGMSTDTQYF.

CDR3: CAWSAMGIPPGEQYF. CDR3 coding DNA: TGTGCCTGGAGTGCTATGGGGATCCCACCGGGAGAGCAGTACTTC. This chain connects TRBV30 to TRBJ2-7, with a weak D call TRBD2 (5 bases). Trimming took off 1 base at V and 7 bases at J, with 20 bases between the two ends. Germline V lookup: CDR1 GTSNPN, CDR2 SVGIG (reference sequence). This CDR3 contains 15 residues.

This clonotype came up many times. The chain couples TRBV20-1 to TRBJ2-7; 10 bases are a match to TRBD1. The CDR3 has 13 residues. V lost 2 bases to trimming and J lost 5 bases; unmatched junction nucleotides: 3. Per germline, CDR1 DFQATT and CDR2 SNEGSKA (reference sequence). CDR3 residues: CSARTGQGNEQYF. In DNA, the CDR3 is TGCAGTGCTAGAACGGGACAGGGGAACGAGCAGTACTTC.

CDR3 sequence (DNA): TGTGCCAGCACCCCCGAAGGGGTATGGACGACGACTATGAGAGGCTACACCTTC. Protein sequence: CASTPEGVWTTTMRGYTF. The chain links TRBV2 to TRBJ1-2; a possible D gene is TRBD1 (5 bases). CDR1 and CDR2 (germline): SNHLY, FYNNEI. This CDR3 comprises 18 residues. Trimming pared 7 bases from V and 8 bases from J, leaving 32 bases between.

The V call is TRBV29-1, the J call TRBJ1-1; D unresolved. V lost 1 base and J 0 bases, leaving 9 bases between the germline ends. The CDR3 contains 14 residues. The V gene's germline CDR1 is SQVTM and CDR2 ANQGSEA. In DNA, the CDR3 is TGCAGCGTTGAAGGAGATACTGTGAACACTGAAGCTTTCTTT. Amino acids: CSVEGDTVNTEAFF.

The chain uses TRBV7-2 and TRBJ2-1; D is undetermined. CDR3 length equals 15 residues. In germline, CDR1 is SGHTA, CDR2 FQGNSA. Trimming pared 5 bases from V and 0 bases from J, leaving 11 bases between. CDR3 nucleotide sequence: TGTGCCAGCAGCACAAGAAGGAGCTCCTACAATGAGCAGTTCTTC. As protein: CASSTRRSSYNEQFF.

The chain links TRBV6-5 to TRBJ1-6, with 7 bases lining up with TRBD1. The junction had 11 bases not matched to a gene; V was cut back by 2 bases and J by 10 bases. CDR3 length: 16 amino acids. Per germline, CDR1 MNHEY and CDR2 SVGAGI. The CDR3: CASSYGSQGVGSPLHF. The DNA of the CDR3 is TGTGCCAGCAGTTACGGGTCCCAGGGGGTTGGCTCACCCCTCCACTTT.

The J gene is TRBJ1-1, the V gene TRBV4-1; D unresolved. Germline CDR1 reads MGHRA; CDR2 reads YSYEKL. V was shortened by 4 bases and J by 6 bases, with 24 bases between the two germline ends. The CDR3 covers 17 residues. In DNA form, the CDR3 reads TGCGCCAGCAGCCCAACCCGTCGGGATAATTCTCTTGCTGAAGCTTTCTTT. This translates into CASSPTRRDNSLAEAFF.

CDR3 nucleotides: TGTGCCAGCAGCTTTGGGACGGGATGGGAGCAGTTCTTC. Translating gives CASSFGTGWEQFF. This chain connects TRBV7-3 to TRBJ2-1; D tentatively reads TRBD1 or TRBD2 (5 bases each). The CDR3 runs 13 residues. Trimming stripped 3 bases from V and 10 bases from J, with 13 bases between. In germline, CDR1 is SGHTA, CDR2 FQGTGA.

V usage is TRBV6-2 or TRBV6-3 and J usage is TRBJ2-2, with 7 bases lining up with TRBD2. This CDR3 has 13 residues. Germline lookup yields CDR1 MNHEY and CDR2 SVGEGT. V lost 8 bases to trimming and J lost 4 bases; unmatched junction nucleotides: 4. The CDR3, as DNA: TGTGCCAGCGGACTAGTCCGCACCGGGGAGCTGTTTTTT. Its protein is CASGLVRTGELFF.

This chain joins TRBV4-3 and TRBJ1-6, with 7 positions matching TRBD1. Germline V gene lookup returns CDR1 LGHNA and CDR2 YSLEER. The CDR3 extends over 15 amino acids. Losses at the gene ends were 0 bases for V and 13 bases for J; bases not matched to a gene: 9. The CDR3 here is CASSQDPGTVIPLHF. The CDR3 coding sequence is TGCGCCAGCAGCCAAGACCCCGGGACAGTGATCCCCCTCCACTTT.

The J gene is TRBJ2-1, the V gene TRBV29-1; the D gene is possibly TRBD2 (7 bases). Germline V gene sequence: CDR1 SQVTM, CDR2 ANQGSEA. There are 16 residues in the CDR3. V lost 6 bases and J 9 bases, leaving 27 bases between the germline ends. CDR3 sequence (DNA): TGCAGCGTCAAGGCCCGCGGGGGCCGGTCGGTATTTGAGCAGTTCTTC. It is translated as CSVKARGGRSVFEQFF.

The CDR3 region is CASSWQGEDQETQYF. The CDR3 DNA sequence: TGTGCCAGCAGCTGGCAGGGCGAGGACCAAGAGACCCAGTACTTC. This rearrangement joins TRBV7-6 to TRBJ2-5, with a possible D match to TRBD1 (5 bases). Looked up from germline, CDR1 is SGHVS and CDR2 is FNYEAQ. Trimming shortened V by 4 bases and J by 0 bases, and 12 bases separated the two germline ends. This CDR3 spans 15 amino acids.

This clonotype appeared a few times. The CDR3 coding sequence is TGCGCCAGCAGCGCGGGCAATGAGCAGTTCTTC. This codes for CASSAGNEQFF. The rearrangement uses TRBV5-1 and TRBJ2-1; TRBD2 is a possible D gene (5 bases). This CDR3 contains 11 residues. Between the trimmed V and J ends, which lost 4 bases and 6 bases, there was a span of 5 bases. Germline V gives CDR1 SGHRS, CDR2 YFSETQ.

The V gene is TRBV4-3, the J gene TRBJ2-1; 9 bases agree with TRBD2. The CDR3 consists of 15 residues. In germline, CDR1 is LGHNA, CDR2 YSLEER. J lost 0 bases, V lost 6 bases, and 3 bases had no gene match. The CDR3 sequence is CASRAGLASYNEQFF. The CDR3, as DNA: TGCGCCAGCAGGGCGGGACTAGCCTCCTACAATGAGCAGTTCTTC.

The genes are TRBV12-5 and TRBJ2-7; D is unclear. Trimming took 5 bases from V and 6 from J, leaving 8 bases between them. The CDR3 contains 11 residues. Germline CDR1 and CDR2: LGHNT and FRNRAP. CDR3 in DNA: TGTGCTAGTGGTCTGAACACCGAGCAGTACTTC. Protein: CASGLNTEQYF.